This T cell receptor beta chain was identified during a study of cytomegalovirus exposure and HLA in healthy donors. Study-level findings and limits: When analyzed later, a missense DCLRE1C variant was found to be linked to TCR beta V- and J-gene trimming.

The PCR made use of 60 Vbeta and 13 Jbeta primers. Clones were read by immunoSEQ multiplex PCR, and TCRdb kept only the in-frame ones, dropping some. Of some 90,000 clones in the sample, approximately 78% were seen once. CDR3 length: 15 amino acids. J was trimmed by 1 base and V by 1 base; bases with no gene match: 2. The germline V gene has CDR1 LGHNA and CDR2 YNFKEQ. Concerning this clone: Its antigen is not identified.

Source material: PBMCs. This TCR derives from a male donor in good health and CMV-seropositive. This chain links TRBV4-2 with TRBJ2-3; 7 bases fit TRBD2. DNA of the CDR3: TGTGCCAGCAGCCAAGGCGCGGGGGGCACAGATACGCAGTATTTT. It codes for CASSQGAGGTDTQYF.